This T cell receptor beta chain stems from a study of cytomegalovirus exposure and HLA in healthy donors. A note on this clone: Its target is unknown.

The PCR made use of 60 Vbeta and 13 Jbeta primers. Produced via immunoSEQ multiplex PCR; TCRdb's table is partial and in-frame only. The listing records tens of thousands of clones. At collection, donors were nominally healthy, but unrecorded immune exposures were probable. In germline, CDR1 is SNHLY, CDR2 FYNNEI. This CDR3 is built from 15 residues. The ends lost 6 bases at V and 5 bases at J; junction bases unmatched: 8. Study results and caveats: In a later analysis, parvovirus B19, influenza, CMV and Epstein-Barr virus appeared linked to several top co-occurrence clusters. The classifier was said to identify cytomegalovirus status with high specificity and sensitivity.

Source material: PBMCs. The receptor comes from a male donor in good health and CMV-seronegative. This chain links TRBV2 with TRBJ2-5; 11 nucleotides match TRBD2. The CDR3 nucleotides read TGTGCCAGCAGCCTAGCGGGGGGCCTGGGGGAGACCCAGTACTTC. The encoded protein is CASSLAGGLGETQYF. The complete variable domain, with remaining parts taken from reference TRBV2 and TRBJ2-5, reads EPEVTQTPSHQVTQMGQEVILRCVPISNHLYFYWYRQILGQKVEFLVSFYNNEISEKSEIFDDQFSVERPDGSNFTLKIRSTKLEDSAMYFCASSLAGGLGETQYFGPGTRLLVL.